The TCR beta chain under discussion was sequenced for a study of blood T cell repertoires in COVID-19. Study-wide background: The United States, Italy and Spain were the sources of the acute and convalescent COVID-19 samples. In each case, the material was cDNA or gDNA derived from T cells, B-cell-depleted T cells, or PBMCs.

Per the study methods: Amplification with reference gene primers provided the estimates of nucleated cell counts. Only in-frame clones appear in the TCRdb table, and some are missing; sequencing was by immunoSEQ multiplex PCR. V, J and clone size are those of that table, while D and trimming were read from the DNA. The sample carries 240,000 or so clones, 86% recorded once. V lost 4 bases and J lost 0, with 8 bases in between. Germline values: CDR1 MNHNY, CDR2 SVGAGI (reference sequence). The CDR3 length is 14 residues. The receptor comes from a young woman who had recovered from COVID-19. The V gene is TRBV6-6, the J gene TRBJ2-3; maybe TRBD1 (6 bases). The sample was peripheral blood. The CDR3 protein is CASSWTDSTDTQYF. The DNA for the CDR3 is TGTGCCAGCAGTTGGACAGATAGCACAGATACGCAGTATTTT.